This T cell receptor (beta chain) originates from a study of shared clonotypes between healthy human individuals. Findings of the study overall: Rarefaction analysis demonstrated incomplete sorted-subset sequencing notwithstanding large depth.

Original processing notes: Junction-only sequences without quality scores came from ImmunoSEQ, so filtering differed. TCRdb's table, derived via immunoSEQ multiplex PCR, lists solely in-frame clones and lacks some. Clone size and V and J calls were adopted from that table, with D and trimming inferred from the DNA. Of under 850,000 clones listed, 85% to 95% are singletons. Cells designated naive CD8 were CD45RO-negative and were positively selected for CCR7, with terminally differentiated effector memory CD45RA+ cells excluded. All of the donors resided in Nashville, Tennessee, and each was a Caucasian adult. This CDR3 is 15 amino acids long. Per germline, CDR1 MNHEY and CDR2 SMNVEV (reference sequence). V was shortened by 4 bases and J by 0 bases, with 10 bases between the two germline ends. On this clone: Its antigen is undetermined.

Sequenced material: naive CD8+ T cells sorted from blood. This TCR was recovered from a man aged 30 to 45 in good health. The rearrangement uses TRBV27 and TRBJ1-3, with D unresolved. The CDR3 coding sequence is TGTGCCAGCAGTTCCAATCCTGGCTCTGGAAACACCATATATTTT. Residues: CASSSNPGSGNTIYF.